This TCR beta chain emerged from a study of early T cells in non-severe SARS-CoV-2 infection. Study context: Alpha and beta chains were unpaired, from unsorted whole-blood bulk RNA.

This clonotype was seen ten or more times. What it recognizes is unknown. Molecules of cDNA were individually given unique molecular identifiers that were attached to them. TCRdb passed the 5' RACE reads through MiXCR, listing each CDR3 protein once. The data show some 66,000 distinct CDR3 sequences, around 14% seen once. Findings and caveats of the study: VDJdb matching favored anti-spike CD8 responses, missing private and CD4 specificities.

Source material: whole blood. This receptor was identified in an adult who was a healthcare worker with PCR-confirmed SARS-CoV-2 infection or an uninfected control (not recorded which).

CDR3 protein: CASTGRWGYNEQFF. The CDR3 DNA is TGTGCCAGTACCGGGAGATGGGGGTACAATGAGCAGTTCTTC. V is TRBV19 and J is TRBJ2-1, with D tentatively TRBD2 (6 bases). V was shortened by 7 bases and J by 4 bases, with 14 bases between the two germline ends. The CDR3 loop spans 14 amino acids. CDR1 and CDR2 (germline): LNHDA, SQIVND (reference sequence).